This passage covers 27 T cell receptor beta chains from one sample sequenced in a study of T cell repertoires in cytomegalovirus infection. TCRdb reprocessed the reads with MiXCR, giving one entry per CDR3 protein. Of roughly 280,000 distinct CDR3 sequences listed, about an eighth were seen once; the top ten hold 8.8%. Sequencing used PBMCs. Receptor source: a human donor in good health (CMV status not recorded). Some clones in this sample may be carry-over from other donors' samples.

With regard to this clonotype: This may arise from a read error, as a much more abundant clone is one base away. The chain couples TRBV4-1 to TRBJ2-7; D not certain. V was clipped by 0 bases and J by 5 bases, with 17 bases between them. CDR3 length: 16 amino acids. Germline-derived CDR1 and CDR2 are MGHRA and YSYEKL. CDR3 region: CASSQERNHWYHEQYF. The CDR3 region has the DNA TGCGCCAGCAGCCAAGAGCGGAACCATTGGTATCACGAGCAGTACTTC.

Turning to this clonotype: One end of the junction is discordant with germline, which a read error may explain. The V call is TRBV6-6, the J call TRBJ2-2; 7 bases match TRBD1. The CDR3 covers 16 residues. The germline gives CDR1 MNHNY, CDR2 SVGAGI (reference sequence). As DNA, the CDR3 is TGTGCCAGCATTCCTCACCGACAGGGAGACACTGGGGAGCTGTTTTTT. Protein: CASIPHRQGDTGELFF.

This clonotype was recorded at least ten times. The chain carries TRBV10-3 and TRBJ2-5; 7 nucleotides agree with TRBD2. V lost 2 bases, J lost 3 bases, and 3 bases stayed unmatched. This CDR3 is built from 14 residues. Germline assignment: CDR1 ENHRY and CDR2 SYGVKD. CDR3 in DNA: TGTGCCATCAGTGAGGCGGGAGCTGAAGAGACCCAGTACTTC. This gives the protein CAISEAGAEETQYF.

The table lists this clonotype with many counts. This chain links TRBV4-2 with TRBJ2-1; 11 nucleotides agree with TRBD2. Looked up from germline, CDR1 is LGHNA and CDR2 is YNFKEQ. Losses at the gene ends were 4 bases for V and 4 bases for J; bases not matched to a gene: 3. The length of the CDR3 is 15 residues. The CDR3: CASSPRTSGYNEQFF. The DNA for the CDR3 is TGTGCCAGCAGCCCACGGACTAGCGGGTACAATGAGCAGTTCTTC.

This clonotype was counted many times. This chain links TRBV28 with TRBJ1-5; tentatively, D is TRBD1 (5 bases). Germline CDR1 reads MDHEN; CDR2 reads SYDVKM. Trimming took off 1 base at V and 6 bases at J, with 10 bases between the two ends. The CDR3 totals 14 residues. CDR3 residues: CASSLFRVGQPQHF. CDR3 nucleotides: TGTGCCAGCAGTTTATTCAGGGTTGGTCAGCCCCAGCATTTT.

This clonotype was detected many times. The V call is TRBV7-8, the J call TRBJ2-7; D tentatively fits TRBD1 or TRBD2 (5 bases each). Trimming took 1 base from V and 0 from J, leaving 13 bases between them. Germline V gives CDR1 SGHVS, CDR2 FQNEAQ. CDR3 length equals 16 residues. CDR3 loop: CASSLVRGRSSYEQYF. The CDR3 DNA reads TGTGCCAGCAGCTTAGTCCGGGGCCGGAGCTCCTACGAGCAGTACTTC. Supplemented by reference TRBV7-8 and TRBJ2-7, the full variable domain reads GAGVSQSPRYKVAKRGQDVALRCDPISGHVSLFWYQQALGQGPEFLTYFQNEAQLDKSGLPSDRFFAERPEGSVSTLKIQRTQQEDSAVYLCASSLVRGRSSYEQYFGPGTRLTVT.

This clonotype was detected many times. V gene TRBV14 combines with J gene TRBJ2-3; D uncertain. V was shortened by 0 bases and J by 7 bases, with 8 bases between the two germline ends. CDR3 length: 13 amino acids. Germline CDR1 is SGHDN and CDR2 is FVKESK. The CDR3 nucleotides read TGTGCCAGCAGCCAAGATGAAGCCCATACGCAGTATTTT. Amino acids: CASSQDEAHTQYF.

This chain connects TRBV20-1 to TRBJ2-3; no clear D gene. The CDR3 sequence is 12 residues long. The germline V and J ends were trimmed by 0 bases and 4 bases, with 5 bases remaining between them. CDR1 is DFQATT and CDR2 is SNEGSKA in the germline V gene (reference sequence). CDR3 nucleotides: TGCAGTGCTAGAGATAGTGCAGATACGCAGTATTTT. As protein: CSARDSADTQYF.

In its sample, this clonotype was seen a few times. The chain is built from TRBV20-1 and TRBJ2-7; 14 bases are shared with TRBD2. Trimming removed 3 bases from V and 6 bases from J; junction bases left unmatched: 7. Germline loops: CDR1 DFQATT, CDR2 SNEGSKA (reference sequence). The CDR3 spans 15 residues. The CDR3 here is CSASRLAGGPGEQYF. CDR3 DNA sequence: TGCAGTGCTAGCCGACTAGCGGGGGGGCCCGGCGAGCAGTACTTC.

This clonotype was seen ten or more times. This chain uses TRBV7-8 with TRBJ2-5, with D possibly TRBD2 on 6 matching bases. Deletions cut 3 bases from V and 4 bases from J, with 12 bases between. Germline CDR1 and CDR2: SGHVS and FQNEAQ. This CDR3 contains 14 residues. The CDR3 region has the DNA TGTGCCAGCAGCTTGGACTATGGGGTAGAGACCCAGTACTTC. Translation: CASSLDYGVETQYF. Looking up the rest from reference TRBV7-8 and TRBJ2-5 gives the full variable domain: GAGVSQSPRYKVAKRGQDVALRCDPISGHVSLFWYQQALGQGPEFLTYFQNEAQLDKSGLPSDRFFAERPEGSVSTLKIQRTQQEDSAVYLCASSLDYGVETQYFGPGTRLLVL.

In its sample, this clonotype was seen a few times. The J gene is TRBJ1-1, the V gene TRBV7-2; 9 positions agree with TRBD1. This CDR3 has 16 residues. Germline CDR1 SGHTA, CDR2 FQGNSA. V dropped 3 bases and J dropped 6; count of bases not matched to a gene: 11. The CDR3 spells CASSFQGQGVRAEAFF. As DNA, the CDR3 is TGTGCCAGCAGCTTCCAGGGACAGGGAGTGAGGGCTGAAGCTTTCTTT.

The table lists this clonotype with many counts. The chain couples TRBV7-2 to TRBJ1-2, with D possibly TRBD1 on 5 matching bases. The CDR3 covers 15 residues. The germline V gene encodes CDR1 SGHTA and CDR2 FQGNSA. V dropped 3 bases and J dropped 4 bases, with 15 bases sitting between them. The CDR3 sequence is CASSFQSGGGYGYTF. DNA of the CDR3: TGTGCCAGCAGCTTTCAATCCGGGGGAGGCTATGGCTACACCTTC.

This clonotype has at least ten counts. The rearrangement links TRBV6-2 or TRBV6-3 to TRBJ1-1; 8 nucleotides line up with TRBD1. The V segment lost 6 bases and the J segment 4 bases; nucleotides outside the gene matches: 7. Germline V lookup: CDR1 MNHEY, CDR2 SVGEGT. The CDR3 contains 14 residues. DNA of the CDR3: TGTGCCAGCAGGCGGACAGGGCGGGCCACTGAAGCTTTCTTT. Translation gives CASRRTGRATEAFF.

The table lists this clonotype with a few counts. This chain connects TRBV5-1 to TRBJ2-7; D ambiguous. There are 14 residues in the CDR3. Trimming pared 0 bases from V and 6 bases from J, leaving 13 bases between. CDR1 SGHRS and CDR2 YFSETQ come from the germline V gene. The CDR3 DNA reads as TGCGCCAGCAGCTTGGACAGCCTACCAACCGAGCAGTACTTC. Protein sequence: CASSLDSLPTEQYF.

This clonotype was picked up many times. CDR3 DNA: TGTGCCAGCAGCTTAAGCCCGGGACAGGGGGCGCCTGAGCAGTACTTC. It codes for CASSLSPGQGAPEQYF. The rearrangement joins TRBV5-6 to TRBJ2-7; 12 nucleotides align to TRBD1. Germline lookup yields CDR1 SGHDT and CDR2 YYEEEE. The CDR3 length is 16 residues. Losses at the gene ends were 2 bases for V and 7 bases for J; bases not matched to a gene: 10.

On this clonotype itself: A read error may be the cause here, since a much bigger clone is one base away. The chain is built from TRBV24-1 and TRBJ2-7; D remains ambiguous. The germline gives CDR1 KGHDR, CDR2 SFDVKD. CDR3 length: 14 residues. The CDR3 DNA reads TGTGCCACCAGAGATTACCCCAGCTCCTACGAGCAGTACTTC. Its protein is CATRDYPSSYEQYF.

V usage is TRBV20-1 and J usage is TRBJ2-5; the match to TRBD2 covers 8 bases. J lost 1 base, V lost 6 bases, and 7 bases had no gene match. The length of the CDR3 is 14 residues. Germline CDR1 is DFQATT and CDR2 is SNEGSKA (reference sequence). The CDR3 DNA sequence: TGCAGTGCAAGCCTAGCGGGCAGCCAAGAGACCCAGTACTTC. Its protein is CSASLAGSQETQYF.

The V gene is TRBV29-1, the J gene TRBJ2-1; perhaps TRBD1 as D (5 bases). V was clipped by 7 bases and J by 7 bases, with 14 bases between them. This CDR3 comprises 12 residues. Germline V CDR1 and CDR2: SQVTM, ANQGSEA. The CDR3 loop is CSANMGRNEQFF. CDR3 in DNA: TGCAGCGCAAATATGGGGCGTAATGAGCAGTTCTTC.

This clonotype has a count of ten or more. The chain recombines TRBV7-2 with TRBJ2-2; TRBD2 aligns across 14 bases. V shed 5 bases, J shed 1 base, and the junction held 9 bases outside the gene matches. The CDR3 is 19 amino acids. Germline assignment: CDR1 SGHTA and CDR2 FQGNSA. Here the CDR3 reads CASSHQGLAGALNTGELFF. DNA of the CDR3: TGTGCCAGCAGCCACCAGGGACTAGCGGGGGCCTTGAACACCGGGGAGCTGTTTTTT.

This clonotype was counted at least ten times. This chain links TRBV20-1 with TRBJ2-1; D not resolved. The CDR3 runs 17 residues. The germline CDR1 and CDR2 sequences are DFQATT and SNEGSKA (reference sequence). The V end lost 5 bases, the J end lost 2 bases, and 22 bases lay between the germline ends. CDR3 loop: CSAQTVSPVGPYNEQFF. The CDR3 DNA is TGCAGTGCTCAGACCGTATCTCCGGTGGGCCCCTACAATGAGCAGTTCTTC.

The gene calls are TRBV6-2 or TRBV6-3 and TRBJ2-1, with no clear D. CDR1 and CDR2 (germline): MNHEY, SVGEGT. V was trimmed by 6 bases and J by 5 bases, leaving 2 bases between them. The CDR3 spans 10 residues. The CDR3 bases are TGTGCCAGCAGCGACAATGAGCAGTTCTTC. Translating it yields CASSDNEQFF.

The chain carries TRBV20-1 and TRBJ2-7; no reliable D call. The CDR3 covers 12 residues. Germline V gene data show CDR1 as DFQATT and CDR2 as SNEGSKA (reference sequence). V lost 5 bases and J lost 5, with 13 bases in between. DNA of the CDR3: TGCAGTGCTCTCGGTAGCCAACACGAGCAGTACTTC. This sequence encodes CSALGSQHEQYF.

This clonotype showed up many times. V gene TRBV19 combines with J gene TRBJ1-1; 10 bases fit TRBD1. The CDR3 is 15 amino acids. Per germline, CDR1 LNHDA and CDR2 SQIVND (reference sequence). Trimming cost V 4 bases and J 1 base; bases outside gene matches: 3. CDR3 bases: TGTGCCAGTAGTAAAAGACAGGGGGCGAACACTGAAGCTTTCTTT. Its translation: CASSKRQGANTEAFF.

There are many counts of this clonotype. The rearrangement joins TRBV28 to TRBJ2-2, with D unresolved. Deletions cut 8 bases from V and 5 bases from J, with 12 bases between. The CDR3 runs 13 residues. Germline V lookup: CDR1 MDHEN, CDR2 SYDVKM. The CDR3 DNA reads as TGTGCCAGCCGGCAAGAATGGACCGGGGAGCTGTTTTTT. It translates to CASRQEWTGELFF.

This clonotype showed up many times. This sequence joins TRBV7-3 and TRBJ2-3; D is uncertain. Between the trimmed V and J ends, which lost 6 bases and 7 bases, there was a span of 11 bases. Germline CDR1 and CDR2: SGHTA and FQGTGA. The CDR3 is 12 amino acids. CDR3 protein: CASSDSSNTQYF. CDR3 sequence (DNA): TGTGCCAGCAGTGACTCCTCAAATACGCAGTATTTT.

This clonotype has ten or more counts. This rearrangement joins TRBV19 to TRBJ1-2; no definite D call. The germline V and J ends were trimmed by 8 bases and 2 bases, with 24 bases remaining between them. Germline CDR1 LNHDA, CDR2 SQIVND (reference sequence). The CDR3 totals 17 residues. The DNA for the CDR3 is TGTGCCAGTTCTAGAAGGGTGGAGAATTTACTAAACTATGGCTACACCTTC. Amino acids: CASSRRVENLLNYGYTF.

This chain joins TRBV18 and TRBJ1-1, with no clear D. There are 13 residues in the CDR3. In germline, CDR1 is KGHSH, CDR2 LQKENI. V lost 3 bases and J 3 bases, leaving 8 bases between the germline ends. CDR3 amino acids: CASSPDLYTEAFF. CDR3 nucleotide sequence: TGTGCCAGCTCACCTGATCTCTACACTGAAGCTTTCTTT.